This record covers a single TCR beta chain. Its antigen is still unknown. The source of the sample is a study of early T cells in non-severe SARS-CoV-2 infection. Study-wide points: In VDJdb matching, anti-spike CD8 responses were favored while private and CD4 specificities went missing.

CDR3 size: 11 residues. V gave up 3 bases and J gave up 7 bases, with 6 bases separating them. Per the germline V gene, CDR1 is SQVTM and CDR2 is ANQGSEA. Each cDNA molecule carried a unique molecular identifier. TCRdb reanalysed the 5' RACE reads using MiXCR and keeps one entry per CDR3 protein. Of more than 95,000 distinct CDR3 sequences detected, under 15% appear once; the ten largest clones hold 20% to 25%. This sequence originates from an adult who was a healthcare worker with PCR-confirmed SARS-CoV-2 infection or an uninfected control (not recorded which). The sample taken for sequencing was whole blood. The chain is built from TRBV29-1 and TRBJ1-4, with no clear D. CDR3 nucleotide sequence: TGCAGCGTTGATGGTGGTGAAAAACTGTTTTTT. Its protein product is CSVDGGEKLFF.